Following are 4 T cell receptor beta chains from one sample sequenced in a study of control samples from healthy donors and cancer patients. The data were produced by immunoSEQ multiplex PCR, yet TCRdb's version contains in-frame clones alone and is incomplete. This table has approximately 94,000 clones, approximately 91% appearing once. Input material: blood. All receptors come from a woman in her 30s in good health.

This chain connects TRBV4-1 to TRBJ1-2, with TRBD1 matching over 10 bases. V was clipped by 0 bases and J by 8 bases; unmatched bases: 6. Germline CDR1 reads MGHRA; CDR2 reads YSYEKL. This CDR3 contains 15 residues. The CDR3 protein is CASSQDDRGLVGYTF. In nucleotides, the CDR3 is TGCGCCAGCAGCCAAGATGACAGGGGGCTGGTAGGCTACACCTTC.

The chain is built from TRBV4-2 and TRBJ2-2; a weak D match, TRBD1 (5 bases). The CDR3 consists of 13 residues. The V end lost 3 bases, the J end lost 3 bases, and 5 bases lay between the germline ends. In germline, CDR1 is LGHNA, CDR2 YNFKEQ. CDR3 sequence reads: CASSHRDTGELFF. The CDR3 DNA reads TGTGCCAGCAGCCACAGGGACACCGGGGAGCTGTTTTTT.

The J gene is TRBJ1-1, the V gene TRBV19, with TRBD1 as a possible D gene (5 bases). Germline CDR1 is LNHDA and CDR2 is SQIVND (reference sequence). The CDR3 covers 12 residues. V lost 5 bases and J lost 10, with 14 bases in between. The DNA for the CDR3 is TGTGCCAGTAGTTGGGCGGGGCAGGTAGCTTTCTTT. Its protein product is CASSWAGQVAFF.

The sample holds a few counts of this clone. CDR3 nucleotides: TGCGCCAGCAGTGCGACAAGGTCTGGGAATGGCTACACCTTC. Its protein product is CASSATRSGNGYTF. The rearrangement joins TRBV10-1 to TRBJ1-2; D not resolved. The CDR3 consists of 14 residues. Per germline, CDR1 WNHNN and CDR2 SYGVQD (reference sequence). Between the trimmed V and J ends, which lost 4 bases and 6 bases, there was a span of 15 bases.